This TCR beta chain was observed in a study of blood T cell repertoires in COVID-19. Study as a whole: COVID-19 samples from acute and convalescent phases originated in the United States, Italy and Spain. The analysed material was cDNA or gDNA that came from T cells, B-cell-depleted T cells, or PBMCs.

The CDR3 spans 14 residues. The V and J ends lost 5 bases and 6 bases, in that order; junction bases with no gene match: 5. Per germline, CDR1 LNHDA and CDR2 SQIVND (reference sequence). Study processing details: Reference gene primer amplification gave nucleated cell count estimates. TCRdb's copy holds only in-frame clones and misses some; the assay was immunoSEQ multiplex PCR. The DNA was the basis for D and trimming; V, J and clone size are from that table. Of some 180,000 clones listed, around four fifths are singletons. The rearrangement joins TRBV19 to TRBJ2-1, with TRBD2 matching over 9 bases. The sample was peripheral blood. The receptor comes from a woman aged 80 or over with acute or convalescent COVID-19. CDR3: CASSFGTSTNEQFF. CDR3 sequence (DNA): TGTGCCAGTAGTTTCGGGACTAGCACCAATGAGCAGTTCTTC. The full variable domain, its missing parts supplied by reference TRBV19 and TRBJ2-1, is DGGITQSPKYLFRKEGQNVTLSCEQNLNHDAMYWYRQDPGQGLRLIYYSQIVNDFQKGDIAEGYSVSREKKESFPLTVTSAQKNPTAFYLCASSFGTSTNEQFFGPGTRLTVL.